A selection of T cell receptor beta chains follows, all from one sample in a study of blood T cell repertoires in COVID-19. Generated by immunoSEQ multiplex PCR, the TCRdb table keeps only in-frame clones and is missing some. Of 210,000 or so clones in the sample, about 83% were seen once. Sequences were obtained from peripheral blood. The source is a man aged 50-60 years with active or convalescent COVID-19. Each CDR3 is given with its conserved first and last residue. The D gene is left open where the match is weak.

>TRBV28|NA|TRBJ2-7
CASSPGDLMWEQYF
TGTGCCAGCAGTCCAGGTGATCTCATGTGGGAGCAGTACTTC
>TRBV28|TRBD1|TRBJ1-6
CASSPTGSHSYNSPLHF
TGTGCCAGCAGCCCGACAGGGTCTCACTCCTATAATTCACCCCTCCACTTT
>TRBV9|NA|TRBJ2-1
CASSPKDTYNEQFF
TGTGCCAGCAGCCCCAAGGACACCTACAATGAGCAGTTCTTC
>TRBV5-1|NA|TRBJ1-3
CASSTAESSGNTIYF
TGCGCCAGCAGCACAGCGGAAAGCTCTGGAAACACCATATATTTT
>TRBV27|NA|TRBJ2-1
CASSLGGLSEQFF
TGTGCCAGCAGTTTAGGGGGACTCAGTGAGCAGTTCTTC
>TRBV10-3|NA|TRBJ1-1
CAISVEGNTEAFF
TGTGCCATCAGTGTTGAGGGGAACACTGAAGCTTTCTTT
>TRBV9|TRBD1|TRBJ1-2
CASSGGQGTLFNYGYTF
TGTGCCAGCAGCGGCGGACAGGGGACCCTCTTTAACTATGGCTACACCTTC
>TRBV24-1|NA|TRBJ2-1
CATSRGPRGEQFF
TGTGCCACCAGTCGAGGCCCCCGTGGTGAGCAGTTCTTC
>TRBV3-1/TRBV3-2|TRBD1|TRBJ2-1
CASSRPGGSGYNEQFF
TGTGCCAGCAGCCGACCAGGGGGTTCGGGGTACAATGAGCAGTTCTTC
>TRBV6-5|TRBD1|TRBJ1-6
CASSTGQGQNSPLHF
TGTGCCAGCAGTACCGGACAGGGCCAAAATTCACCCCTCCACTTT
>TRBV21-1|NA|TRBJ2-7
CASSKKVAGGNSAEQYF
NA
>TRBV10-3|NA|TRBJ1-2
CAISESVGAANYGYTF
TGTGCCATCAGTGAGTCGGTGGGGGCAGCTAACTATGGCTACACCTTC
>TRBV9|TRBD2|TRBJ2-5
CASSVGGTIRQETQYF
TGTGCCAGCAGCGTAGGCGGGACTATCCGTCAAGAGACCCAGTACTTC
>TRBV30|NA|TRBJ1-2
CAWTRTMTDQADYGYTF
TGTGCCTGGACTCGCACTATGACAGATCAGGCGGACTATGGCTACACCTTC
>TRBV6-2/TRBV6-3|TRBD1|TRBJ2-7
CASSRSTGVVYEQYF
TGTGCCAGCAGTCGTTCGACAGGGGTTGTCTACGAGCAGTACTTC